The TCR beta chain under discussion was sequenced for a study of low-dose radiotherapy and immunotherapy resistance in tumors. Background on the study: Aspirin was taken orally at 300 mg daily by patients, and this continued for four cycles from cycle 1 day 1.

The CDR3 has 10 amino acids. The ends were cut back, 3 bases at V and 12 bases at J, with 6 bases in the middle. As to time point: before trial treatment. Those eligible were patients bearing advanced solid tumors lacking tumor-infiltrating lymphocytes. TRAV and TRBV primers primed cDNA for both TCRalpha and TCRbeta. The PCR that amplified TCRs ran for approximately 20 cycles, relying on a constant-region primer and a V-primer adapter. TCRdb reprocessed the reads with MiXCR, giving one entry per CDR3 protein. The sample holds 35,000 to 50,000 distinct CDR3 sequences, 31% seen once. This chain uses TRBV23-1 with TRBJ2-4; D unresolved. TRBV23-1 is an open reading frame whose function is uncertain. The sequencing used PBMCs, collected before treatment. The origin of this receptor is a male donor with gallbladder cancer. CDR3 sequence: CASSQSPQYF. CDR3 coding DNA: TGCGCCAGCAGTCAGTCACCTCAGTACTTC.